A selection of T cell receptor beta chains follows, all from one sample in a study of T cell responses to AZD1222 COVID-19 vaccine. The table came from immunoSEQ multiplex PCR; TCRdb's copy has only in-frame clones and leaves some out. The table shows approximately 160,000 clones, with around 92% occurring only once. The source material was peripheral blood, sampled 28 days after the second AZD1222 dose. These TCRs come from an adult who received the AZD1222 COVID-19 vaccine. CDR3s include the opening cysteine and the closing phenylalanine or tryptophan. Fields, in order: V gene, clone size, J gene, D gene, CDR3 protein, CDR3 DNA. D genes are given only for firm matches. Clone size, where shown, is once, few, many, or a class for clones that have expanded.

>TRBV29-1|NA|TRBJ1-2|NA
CSAGGEKDRIDGYTF
TGCAGCGCTGGGGGAGAAAAAGACCGAATTGATGGCTACACCTTC
>TRBV2|NA|TRBJ1-2|NA
CASSPRWEGYGYTF
TGTGCCAGCAGCCCGAGGTGGGAGGGCTATGGCTACACCTTC
>TRBV15|few|TRBJ1-3|NA
CATSRDRQGNTIYF
TGTGCCACCAGCAGAGATCGGCAGGGAAACACCATATATTTT
>TRBV4-2|NA|TRBJ1-5|NA
CASSQGSYQPQHF
TGTGCCAGCAGCCAAGGGAGCTATCAGCCCCAGCATTTT
>TRBV28|NA|TRBJ1-6|TRBD1
CAIQGAGNSPLHF
TGTGCCATCCAGGGGGCGGGTAATTCACCCCTCCACTTT
>TRBV4-1|NA|TRBJ2-3|TRBD2
CASSQDPHATSGDSDTQYF
TGCGCCAGCAGCCAAGATCCCCATGCGACTAGCGGGGATTCAGATACGCAGTATTTT
>TRBV2|NA|TRBJ1-2|TRBD1
CATLPDSGGMALYTF
TGTGCCACCCTACCAGATTCAGGGGGAATGGCTCTCTACACCTTC
>TRBV27|NA|TRBJ2-5|NA
CASSLRLTETQYF
TGTGCCAGCAGTTTACGGCTAACTGAGACCCAGTACTTC
>TRBV5-1|NA|TRBJ2-7|TRBD2
CASSITSGGDYEQYF
TGCGCCAGCAGCATCACTAGCGGGGGGGACTACGAGCAGTACTTC
>TRBV7-8|NA|TRBJ1-4|NA
CASSLSQEKLFF
TGTGCCAGCAGCTTATCGCAAGAAAAACTGTTTTTT
>TRBV11-2|NA|TRBJ1-3|NA
CASSFERLSGNTIYF
TGTGCCAGCAGCTTTGAACGGCTCTCTGGAAACACCATATATTTT
>TRBV29-1|NA|TRBJ1-1|NA
CSVAPGVEAFF
TGCAGCGTTGCCCCAGGGGTTGAAGCTTTCTTT
>TRBV7-9|NA|TRBJ1-3|NA
CASSFFPPKQNSGNTIYF
TGTGCCAGCAGCTTTTTCCCCCCTAAACAGAACTCTGGAAACACCATATATTTT
>TRBV11-3|NA|TRBJ1-1|NA
CASSLTPNTEAFF
TGTGCCAGCAGCTTAACCCCCAACACTGAAGCTTTCTTT
>TRBV4-2|medium-sized|TRBJ2-1|TRBD2
CASSQDNSGGYNEQFF
TGTGCCAGCAGCCAAGATAATAGCGGGGGGTACAATGAGCAGTTCTTC
>TRBV7-9|NA|TRBJ2-3|NA
CASRDYPQRGDTQYF
TGTGCCAGCAGGGACTATCCCCAGCGTGGAGATACGCAGTATTTT
>TRBV12-3/TRBV12-4|NA|TRBJ2-5|TRBD1
CASSRTGQETQYF
TGTGCCAGCAGCCGGACAGGGCAAGAGACCCAGTACTTC
>TRBV14|NA|TRBJ2-2|NA
CASSRRPGGWELFF
TGTGCCAGCAGCAGGCGGCCCGGGGGCTGGGAGCTGTTTTTT
>TRBV2|few|TRBJ1-2|TRBD1
CASNVVTGDGYTF
TGTGCCAGCAATGTTGTCACAGGGGATGGCTACACCTTC
>TRBV19|NA|TRBJ2-7|NA
CASSLTHYSYEQYF
TGTGCCAGTAGTTTAACCCACTACTCCTACGAGCAGTACTTC
>TRBV14|NA|TRBJ2-3|NA
CASSLQTRGDTQYF
TGTGCCAGCAGCCTCCAAACAAGGGGAGATACGCAGTATTTT
>TRBV6-5|NA|TRBJ1-3|TRBD1
CASSYSYGQGFNTIYF
TGTGCCAGCAGTTACTCGTACGGACAGGGGTTTAACACCATATATTTT
>TRBV27|NA|TRBJ2-1|TRBD2
CASSLAGGSNEQFF
TGTGCCAGCAGTTTAGCGGGGGGGTCCAATGAGCAGTTCTTC
>TRBV29-1|NA|TRBJ1-2|NA
CSVEIGYGYTF
TGCAGCGTTGAAATAGGATATGGCTACACCTTC
>TRBV5-5|NA|TRBJ2-2|NA
CASSLPRRTGTGELFF
TGTGCCAGCAGCTTGCCGAGGCGGACGGGCACCGGGGAGCTGTTTTTT
>TRBV7-8|NA|TRBJ1-1|TRBD1
CASSLREGAMTEAFF
TGTGCCAGCAGCTTAAGGGAGGGGGCGATGACTGAAGCTTTCTTT
>TRBV18|NA|TRBJ1-1|TRBD1
CASSPEAGGYHTEAFF
TGTGCCAGCTCACCTGAGGCAGGGGGGTATCACACTGAAGCTTTCTTT
>TRBV6-6|few|TRBJ1-2|NA
CASTEIGNRRGYTF
TGTGCCAGCACCGAAATAGGGAACAGACGAGGCTACACCTTC
>TRBV2|NA|TRBJ2-7|NA
CASRVTDSNSYEQYF
TGTGCCAGCAGAGTGACAGATTCAAACTCCTACGAGCAGTACTTC
>TRBV24-1|NA|TRBJ2-2|TRBD2
CATSDPAGNGELFF
TGTGCCACCAGTGACCCAGCGGGGAACGGGGAGCTGTTTTTT
>TRBV12-3/TRBV12-4|NA|TRBJ1-2|TRBD1
CASSRQGGYTF
TGTGCCAGCAGTCGACAGGGGGGCTACACCTTC
>TRBV6-5|NA|TRBJ1-2|TRBD1
CASIFGGGSVNGYTF
TGTGCCAGCATCTTCGGAGGGGGCAGCGTTAATGGCTACACCTTC
>TRBV30|NA|TRBJ1-2|NA
CAWIWGLYGYTF
TGTGCCTGGATTTGGGGCCTCTATGGCTACACCTTC
>TRBV5-5|once|TRBJ1-5|TRBD1
CASSLAVQGANQPQHF
TGTGCCAGCAGCTTGGCTGTACAGGGGGCGAATCAGCCCCAGCATTTT
>TRBV11-2|NA|TRBJ1-6|TRBD1
CASSLLGQGNSPLHF
TGTGCCAGCAGCTTACTCGGACAGGGTAATTCACCCCTCCACTTT
>TRBV19|NA|TRBJ1-1|NA
CASSIRHSNTEAFF
TGTGCCAGTAGTATAAGGCACTCGAACACTGAAGCTTTCTTT
>TRBV6-1|NA|TRBJ1-1|NA
CASSEKEEHTEAFF
TGTGCCAGCAGTGAAAAGGAGGAGCACACTGAAGCTTTCTTT